The source of this T cell receptor beta chain is a study of T cells in Graves' hyperthyroidism and ophthalmopathy. Amplification targeted TCR beta CDR3 regions from RNA transcripts. HTBI primers were employed in a first-round RT-PCR of the TCR CDR3. TCRdb re-analysed the multiplex PCR reads in MiXCR, keeping a single row per CDR3 protein. The sample includes hundreds of thousands of distinct CDR3 sequences, 14% of them seen just once. Trimming took off 4 bases at V and 2 bases at J, with 24 bases between the two ends. This CDR3 spans 19 amino acids. Germline V CDR1 and CDR2: SGHTA, FQGNSA. Hyperthyroidism had been newly diagnosed in patients aged 18 to 65, and its duration was under 2 months. Used for diagnoses were clinical symptoms, serum thyroxine and TRAb, thyroid ultrasound and orbital computed tomography.

Material for sequencing was blood. This TCR came from a woman aged 18-30 years with Graves' hyperthyroidism. V and J are TRBV7-2 and TRBJ2-1, with D possibly being TRBD1 or TRBD2 (6 bases each). For the CDR3, the DNA is TGTGCCAGCAGCTCCAGACAGGCTCGACACGCGGGGCCCTACAATGAGCAGTTCTTC. Translation: CASSSRQARHAGPYNEQFF.